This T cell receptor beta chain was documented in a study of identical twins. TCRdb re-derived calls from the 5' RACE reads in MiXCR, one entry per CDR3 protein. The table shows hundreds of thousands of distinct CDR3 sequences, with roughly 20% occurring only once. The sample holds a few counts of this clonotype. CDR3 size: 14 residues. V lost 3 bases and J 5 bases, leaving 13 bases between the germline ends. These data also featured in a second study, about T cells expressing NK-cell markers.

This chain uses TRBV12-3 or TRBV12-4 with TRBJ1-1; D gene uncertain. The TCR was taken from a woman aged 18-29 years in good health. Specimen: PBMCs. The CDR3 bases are TGTGCCAGCAGTTTTTGGGTGAAGGAAACTGAAGCTTTCTTT. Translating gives CASSFWVKETEAFF.